Below, one T cell receptor beta chain is given with its context. Assay: immunoSEQ multiplex PCR; the TCRdb copy retains only in-frame clones and omits some. Of under 40,000 clones in the sample, 70% to 80% were seen once. The V gene lost 2 bases and the J gene lost 9 bases, with 15 bases spanning the gap. Germline-derived CDR1 and CDR2 are SGDLS and YYNGEE. This CDR3 contains 13 residues. The data were taken from a study of T cells in narcolepsy. The V and J genes are TRBV9 and TRBJ2-7, with D maybe TRBD1 (6 bases). The sequence derives from a human donor with narcolepsy. Sequencing input: CD45RA- memory CD4+ T cells from PBMCs. For the CDR3, the DNA is TGTGCCAGCAGCGTTCTTACAGGGTCAGGGCAGTACTTC. This sequence encodes CASSVLTGSGQYF. The full variable domain, its missing parts supplied by reference TRBV9 and TRBJ2-7, is DSGVTQTPKHLITATGQRVTLRCSPRSGDLSVYWYQQSLDQGLQFLIQYYNGEERAKGNILERFSAQQFPDLHSELNLSSLELGDSALYFCASSVLTGSGQYFGPGTRLTVT.